This entry concerns a single TCR beta chain. Its specific antigen is unknown. Within one base of it there is no much larger clone, and no base qualities were kept. These data are taken from a study of blood T cells in healthy people across ages (dated by TCRdb to 2015 to 2017). Regarding the complete study: In model experiments, template switching captured about one uniquely barcoded TCR beta cDNA molecule for every two T cells. Using deep sequencing normalized with unique cDNA molecular identifiers, the study measured how TCR beta repertoire diversity changes with age. The donors were divided into four age groups: young (average approximately 15 years), middle-aged (around 37), aged (approximately 62) and long-lived (around 87). Donors of different ages were randomly distributed across sequencing lanes to avoid experimental bias. For two donors (one aged 18 to 30 and one aged 80 or older), the study analyzed two additional independent replicas of 1 million unique cDNA reads from the same blood draw.

Study-wide findings and limitations: Compared with the aged group, more naive CD4+ T cells, fewer expanded clones and increased TCR diversity were shown by the long-lived group, suggesting age selection. The percentage of naive T cells measured by flow cytometry correlated strongly with observed TCR beta diversity. Observed TCR beta diversity per million T cells fell roughly linearly with age, and a significant reduction was already apparent by age roughly 40. Since profiling was done on bulk unsorted PBMCs, naive and antigen-experienced compartments could not be conclusively compared. Estimates of total diversity from one million sequenced T cells were regarded as lower bounds and underestimates. Because the CMV infection status of the donors was unknown, age-related changes in expanded clonotypes may potentially have been confounded.

The library was built by means of 5' RACE. A second roughly 7 to 11 cycle PCR used a sample-barcoded 5' primer and a J-beta primer mix. A unique molecular identifier was introduced onto each TCR beta cDNA molecule by a template-switch 5' adaptor carrying 12 random nucleotides. At least 2.5 million CDR3-containing paired-end reads were obtained from each sample. The Mint cDNA synthesis kit, primed by a TRBC-specific oligonucleotide, was used to synthesize first-strand cDNA from all RNA. Following uracil-DNA glycosylase treatment, all cDNA underwent a first 18-cycle PCR with the universal primers M1SS and BC2_uni_R. The original methods were these. Each sample was normalized by randomly selecting 1 million high-quality reads, each carrying a distinct molecular identifier. Instead of being binned into consensus sequences, reads that shared molecular identifiers were thrown out. MiTCR, with a Q25 quality threshold and the strictest error-elimination algorithm, was used for CDR3 identification, clonotype clustering and error correction. A nonparametric unseen species model with Euler transformation was used to estimate a lower bound on total TCR beta diversity. Starting from the raw public reads, TCRdb applied fastp trimming at Q25, assembled clones with MiXCR and retained in-frame beta chains. CDR3 protein duplicates are merged, each entry listing the most common genes and DNA. The authors' filters were not applied to this entry. This sample lists fewer than 2 million distinct CDR3 sequences; around 42% were detected once. Under 25% of the sample lies in the top ten.

Systemically healthy Caucasian individuals from Russia, 39 in total and aged about 6 to 95 years, were included as donors. Each donor gave about 9.8 milliliters of peripheral blood, drawn into EDTA-treated Vacutainer tubes. PBMCs were isolated by Ficoll-Paque density-gradient centrifugation, with at least 6.5 million obtained per sample. Total RNA, at least 5 micrograms per sample, was extracted from PBMCs with Trizol reagent. For every donor, flow cytometry on a PBMC aliquot measured the percentage of naive CD45RAhigh/CD27high T cells. Trimming takes 3 bases off V and 8 bases off J; junction bases not matched to a gene: 15. Including cysteine and phenylalanine, the CDR3 has 17 amino acids. The read is trimmed to its CDR3 DNA, 51 bases read in frame from base 1.

Rearrangement joined TRBV12-3 or TRBV12-4 to TRBJ1-2, with 10 bases matching TRBD1. The receptor comes from a human donor in good health. The source material was blood. The CDR3 sequence is CASSFHAGTGESYGYTF. At the DNA level, the sequence is TGTGCCAGCAGTTTTCATGCAGGGACAGGGGAAAGCTACGGCTACACCTTC.